This TCR beta chain was retrieved from a study of blood T cell repertoires in COVID-19. Study processing details: Amplification of reference gene primers provided the estimated nucleated cell counts. TCRdb's copy holds only in-frame clones and misses some; the assay was immunoSEQ multiplex PCR. V and J calls and clone size are those listed in that table; D and trimming were worked out from the DNA. Among about 230,000 clones listed, roughly 85% were seen once. CDR1 is GTSNPN and CDR2 is SVGIG in the germline V gene (reference sequence). V gave up 1 base and J gave up 7 bases, with 8 bases separating them. CDR3 size: 13 residues.

The sequenced sample was peripheral blood. This receptor was taken from a woman aged 70-85 years with active or convalescent COVID-19. This sequence joins TRBV30 and TRBJ1-6; a possible D gene is TRBD1 (6 bases). The CDR3 DNA reads as TGTGCCTGGAGTGCAGGGGCGAATTCACCCCTCCACTTT. It translates to CAWSAGANSPLHF.